This T cell receptor (beta chain) stems from a study of shared clonotypes between healthy human individuals. Study-level background: The plates for each donor numbered three CD4 naive, three CD4 memory, two CD8 naive and one CD8 memory.

CD45RA-negative memory and CD45RA+ naive subsets were split from the CD4+ cells. The ends were cut back, 11 bases at V and 5 bases at J, with 9 bases in the middle. The length of the CDR3 is 10 residues. CDR1 and CDR2 (germline): MNHNY, SVGAGI (reference sequence). Across several immunoSEQ plates, the genomic DNA of each subset was split evenly. Clones were sequenced by immunoSEQ multiplex PCR, and TCRdb holds only the in-frame ones, with some missing. The sample comprises millions of clones, over 85% of which are singletons, and around 0.14% rests with the top ten. The chain is built from TRBV6-6 and TRBJ1-1; D unclear. This receptor was taken from a man between 18 and 35 years old in good health. What was sequenced was naive CD4+ T cells sorted from blood. The subset denotes: CD45RA+ positively selected. The CDR3 nucleotides read TGTGCCGCCGGGGATACTGAAGCTTTCTTT. Protein product: CAAGDTEAFF.